This T cell receptor beta chain was sequenced in a study of T cells in women clearing cervical HPV infection. Study-wide results and caveats: Combining TCR richness with V gene abundances gave around 0.83 AUC.

For this clone: Its specificity is not known. Read sequence stops 3 residues before the CDR3 end, and the germline J gene provides the missing end.

TCRdb's copy holds only in-frame clones and misses some; the assay was immunoSEQ multiplex PCR. The data include roughly 47,000 clones; the top ten clones carry less than 40%. Trimming pared 6 bases from V and 5 bases from J, leaving 11 bases between. CDR1 is SGHTA and CDR2 is FQGNSA in the germline V gene. The CDR3 covers 13 residues. This TCR was sampled from a woman aged 18 to 75 with a cervical HPV16 infection that either progressed to CIN3+ or cleared (not recorded which). The source material was blood buffy coat. V gene TRBV7-2 combines with J gene TRBJ1-5; possibly TRBD1 for D (5 bases). CDR3 amino acids: CASRLTVYQPQHF. The CDR3 bases that were read are TGTGCCAGCAGGTTGACAGTTTATCAGCCC. Supplemented by reference TRBV7-2 and TRBJ1-5, the full variable domain reads GAGVSQSPSNKVTEKGKDVELRCDPISGHTALYWYRQSLGQGLEFLIYFQGNSAPDKSGLPSDRFSAERTGGSVSTLTIQRTQQEDSAVYLCASRLTVYQPQHFGDGTRLSIL.